This T cell receptor beta chain was identified during a study of a mutant IDH1 vaccine in newly diagnosed glioma. Background on the study: The sex distribution of treated patients was around 60% male and about 38% female, with a mean age of 40.4 years. Patients had received radiotherapy, temozolomide, or both previously, most receiving both.

Time point: baseline, week 1 (first vaccination visit). Noted treatment: pre-vaccination baseline after standard-of-care therapy. New IDH1-mutant, ATRX-lost WHO grade 3 or 4 astrocytomas occurred in donors. Only a few counts were recorded for this clone. Its antigen remains unidentified. Whole-study results and caveats: Apparently, pseudoprogression bore no relation to changes among the top peripheral T cell clonotypes.

Clones were read by immunoSEQ multiplex PCR, and TCRdb kept only the in-frame ones, dropping some. The repertoire holds 85,000 to 100,000 clones, with over 85% as singletons. CDR1 LNHDA and CDR2 SQIVND come from the germline V gene (reference sequence). This CDR3 comprises 15 residues. Trimming left V 2 bases short and J 4 bases short, with 14 bases between. Sequenced material: PBMCs, taken from a glioma patient treated with radiotherapy, temozolomide or both. V is TRBV19 and J is TRBJ1-2; D gene unclear. This clonotype was obtained from a woman between 50 and 59 years old with glioma. The CDR3 DNA follows: TGTGCCAGTAGTATAAGCTTCGACGAAGGCTATGGCTACACCTTC. As protein: CASSISFDEGYGYTF.